A selection of T cell receptor beta chains follows, all from one sample in a study of CD8 T cells in ankylosing spondylitis. One entry per CDR3 protein results from TCRdb running MiXCR on the 5' RACE reads. The sample gives about 350,000 distinct CDR3 sequences, roughly 20% of which show up once; roughly 13% is in the top ten. The specimen sequenced was blood, either unsorted or a sorted T cell fraction (not recorded which). All receptors come from a male donor with ankylosing spondylitis or in good health (not recorded which). The CDR3 runs from the conserved cysteine through the conserved F or W. The D gene is left open where the match is weak. Part of the rows lack a size; the others show once, few, many or a class for expanded clones.

v_gene	abundance	j_gene	d_gene	CDR3nt	CDR3aa
TRBV30	.	TRBJ2-5	.	TGTGCCTGGATCCGCGGGGAGACCCAGTACTTC	CAWIRGETQYF
TRBV3-1	.	TRBJ2-7	.	TGTGCCAGCAGCCTAGCTGGACTGTCCTACGAGCAGTACTTC	CASSLAGLSYEQYF
TRBV7-8	few	TRBJ2-5	.	TGTGCCAGCAGCTTAGCGGTGAAAGAGACCCAGTACTTC	CASSLAVKETQYF
TRBV7-9	few	TRBJ2-1	TRBD1	TGTGCCAGCAGTCGACAGGGCTATGAGCAGTTCTTC	CASSRQGYEQFF
TRBV15	few	TRBJ2-7	.	TGTGCCACCAGCAGTAAGGGGCTTGAGCAGTACTTC	CATSSKGLEQYF
TRBV27	few	TRBJ2-1	TRBD2	TGTGCCAGCACTTACTTGGGGGGGGGGAATGAGCAGTTCTTC	CASTYLGGGNEQFF
TRBV5-1	few	TRBJ2-7	TRBD2	TGCGCCAGCAGCTCCCGGGACTATTCCTACGAGCAGTACTTC	CASSSRDYSYEQYF
TRBV4-1	.	TRBJ2-2	TRBD1	TGCGCCAGCAGCCAAATCCCGGGACAGGGGAACACCGGGGAGCTGTTTTTT	CASSQIPGQGNTGELFF
TRBV12-3/TRBV12-4	.	TRBJ2-3	TRBD1	TGTGCCAGCAGTTTACGTGGACAGGGGATGGATACGCAGTATTTT	CASSLRGQGMDTQYF
TRBV28	once	TRBJ2-3	TRBD1	TGTGCCAGCAGTTTATTGACATCCGGGACAGGGGGCGAAGATACGCAGTATTTT	CASSLLTSGTGGEDTQYF
TRBV3-1	.	TRBJ2-5	TRBD2	TGTGCCAGCAGCCAAGTGTTAGCGGGGGGAGAGACCCAGTACTTC	CASSQVLAGGETQYF
TRBV29-1	few	TRBJ2-4	TRBD1	TGCAGCGTCTCGGGGCCGGGACAGGGGTTAGACATTCAGTACTTC	CSVSGPGQGLDIQYF
TRBV4-1	few	TRBJ2-1	.	TGCGCCAGCAGCCACAGCCCTAGGGCCTCCTACAATGAGCAGTTCTTC	CASSHSPRASYNEQFF
TRBV24-1	few	TRBJ2-1	.	TGTGCCACCAGTGATATGGGTGAGCAGTTCTTC	CATSDMGEQFF
TRBV20-1	.	TRBJ2-7	.	TGCAGTGCAAAAGTATTGGCAGCTCTCCCCTACGAGCAGTACTTC	CSAKVLAALPYEQYF
TRBV28	.	TRBJ2-1	TRBD2	TGTGCCAGCAGTTGGCTTCGGGGGGGATCCTACAATGAGCAGTTCTTC	CASSWLRGGSYNEQFF
TRBV3-1	.	TRBJ1-6	.	TGTGCCAGCAGCCAAGAATCTTCACCCCTCCACTTT	CASSQESSPLHF
TRBV12-3/TRBV12-4	few	TRBJ2-1	TRBD2	TGTGCCAGCTTGGGTCTAGCGGGGGGCTTCTCCTACAATGAGCAGTTCTTC	CASLGLAGGFSYNEQFF
TRBV12-3/TRBV12-4	few	TRBJ2-3	.	TGTGCCAGCAGTTTTTCTTGGGGGCCCGCAGATACGCAGTATTTT	CASSFSWGPADTQYF
TRBV29-1	.	TRBJ2-7	.	TGCAGCGTTGAAGGAGAGAACTCCTACGAGCAGTACTTC	CSVEGENSYEQYF
TRBV7-9	.	TRBJ2-7	TRBD1	TGTGCCAGCAGCGCGACAGGGAGTCTCGAGCAGTACTTC	CASSATGSLEQYF
TRBV5-1	.	TRBJ2-1	.	TGCGCCAGCAGCTTGAAACTAGGGGTAGTGTCCTACAATGAGCAGTTCTTC	CASSLKLGVVSYNEQFF
TRBV12-3/TRBV12-4	.	TRBJ2-5	.	TGTGCCAGCAGGGACACGTCGGCGACCCAGTACTTC	CASRDTSATQYF
TRBV7-8	few	TRBJ2-7	.	TGTGCCAGCAGCTTCGAGAAAAACTACGAGCAGTACTTC	CASSFEKNYEQYF
TRBV20-1	few	TRBJ1-1	.	TGCAGTGCTACCAGGGAGACTGAAGCTTTCTTT	CSATRETEAFF
TRBV19	few	TRBJ2-5	.	TGTGCCAGTACCCCCACAGCCTACTTCCAAGAGACCCAGTACTTC	CASTPTAYFQETQYF
TRBV20-1	.	TRBJ1-6	.	TGCAGTGCTAGAGTTCGGGGAGCGGATTCACCCCTCCACTTT	CSARVRGADSPLHF
TRBV12-3/TRBV12-4	.	TRBJ2-2	.	TGTGCCGGGAGGGGGGTAGCGAGCGGGGAGCTGTTTTTT	CAGRGVASGELFF
TRBV5-1	few	TRBJ2-7	.	TGCGCCAGCAGCTTGTACGGCACCTCCTACGAGCAGTACTTC	CASSLYGTSYEQYF
TRBV20-1	.	TRBJ1-5	.	TGCAGTGCTAGACAGGGCAATCAGCCCCAGCATTTT	CSARQGNQPQHF
TRBV20-1	few	TRBJ2-7	.	TGCAGTGCTAGCACGGGCGGGATCATCTCCTACGAGCAGTACTTC	CSASTGGIISYEQYF
TRBV29-1	.	TRBJ2-1	.	TGCAGCGTTGTGGGGCATGAGCAGTTCTTC	CSVVGHEQFF
TRBV9	few	TRBJ2-7	TRBD2	TGTGCCAGCAGCGTAGCTAGCGGGGCCCCAAGCTCCTACGAGCAGTACTTC	CASSVASGAPSSYEQYF
TRBV12-3/TRBV12-4	many	TRBJ2-5	.	TGTGCCAGCAGCCGGGTGGGGCCGGAGACCCAGTACTTC	CASSRVGPETQYF
TRBV3-1	few	TRBJ2-1	TRBD2	TGTGCCAGCAGCGCTAGCGGGGGGGCCATCTATGAGCAGTTCTTC	CASSASGGAIYEQFF
TRBV27	few	TRBJ2-1	.	TGTGCCAGCACCACAGGAGGGGACTACAATGAGCAGTTCTTC	CASTTGGDYNEQFF
TRBV15	few	TRBJ2-1	.	TGTGCCACCAGCAGAGAATCTGGACTGAATGAGCAGTTCTTC	CATSRESGLNEQFF
TRBV27	.	TRBJ2-7	.	TGTGCCAGCAGTTCTCTGTGGGGCGAGCAGTACTTC	CASSSLWGEQYF
TRBV2	.	TRBJ2-1	.	TGTGCCAGTCGGGACCGCAACAATGAGCAGTTCTTC	CASRDRNNEQFF
TRBV9	.	TRBJ2-7	.	TGTGCCAGCAGCCTAACCGGGACACCTTACTACGAGCAGTACTTC	CASSLTGTPYYEQYF
TRBV11-2	few	TRBJ2-5	.	TGTGCCAGCAGCCTAATCACATTCCAAGAGACCCAGTACTTC	CASSLITFQETQYF
TRBV10-3	.	TRBJ2-1	.	TGTGCCATCAGTGAGTCGGGTGGTGAAGAGCAGTTCTTC	CAISESGGEEQFF
TRBV3-1	.	TRBJ2-2	.	TGTGCCAGCAGCCAAGAAGGCATTATTGCCGGGGAGCTGTTTTTT	CASSQEGIIAGELFF
TRBV11-1	.	TRBJ2-7	TRBD1	TGTGCCAGCAGCAAGAACTTCCCTATACAGGGGGTGACCTACGAGCAGTACTTC	CASSKNFPIQGVTYEQYF
TRBV7-9	.	TRBJ2-5	.	TGTGCCAGCAGCTTAGCCCAGGGGACTCAGGTCGAGACCCAGTACTTC	CASSLAQGTQVETQYF
TRBV7-9	.	TRBJ2-1	TRBD2	TGTGCCAGCAGCCCCCCCGGGGGGAAATCCTACAATGAGCAGTTCTTC	CASSPPGGKSYNEQFF
TRBV28	few	TRBJ2-7	.	TGTGCCAGCAGTGGATTCACAGGGGCGGGAACCTACGAGCAGTACTTC	CASSGFTGAGTYEQYF
TRBV20-1	.	TRBJ2-7	.	TGCAGTGCTAGAGGAAAAGACAGGGGACTATTCTACGAGCAGTACTTC	CSARGKDRGLFYEQYF
TRBV7-6	few	TRBJ2-2	TRBD2	TGTGCCAGCAGCTTTCCTAGCGGGGAAAACACCGGGGAGCTGTTTTTT	CASSFPSGENTGELFF
TRBV7-9	few	TRBJ2-1	TRBD1	TGTGCCAGCAGCCCCGCCTACCGGGACAGGGTATATGAGCAGTTCTTC	CASSPAYRDRVYEQFF
TRBV24-1	few	TRBJ1-2	.	TGTGCCACCAGTGATTTAGGGGGCTACACCTTC	CATSDLGGYTF
TRBV28	.	TRBJ1-5	.	TGTGCCAGCAGGCCTGCAGGGGATAGCAATCAGCCCCAGCATTTT	CASRPAGDSNQPQHF
TRBV7-8	.	TRBJ2-1	.	TGTGCCAGCAGTTCAAGGAAGGTTAATGAGCAGTTCTTC	CASSSRKVNEQFF